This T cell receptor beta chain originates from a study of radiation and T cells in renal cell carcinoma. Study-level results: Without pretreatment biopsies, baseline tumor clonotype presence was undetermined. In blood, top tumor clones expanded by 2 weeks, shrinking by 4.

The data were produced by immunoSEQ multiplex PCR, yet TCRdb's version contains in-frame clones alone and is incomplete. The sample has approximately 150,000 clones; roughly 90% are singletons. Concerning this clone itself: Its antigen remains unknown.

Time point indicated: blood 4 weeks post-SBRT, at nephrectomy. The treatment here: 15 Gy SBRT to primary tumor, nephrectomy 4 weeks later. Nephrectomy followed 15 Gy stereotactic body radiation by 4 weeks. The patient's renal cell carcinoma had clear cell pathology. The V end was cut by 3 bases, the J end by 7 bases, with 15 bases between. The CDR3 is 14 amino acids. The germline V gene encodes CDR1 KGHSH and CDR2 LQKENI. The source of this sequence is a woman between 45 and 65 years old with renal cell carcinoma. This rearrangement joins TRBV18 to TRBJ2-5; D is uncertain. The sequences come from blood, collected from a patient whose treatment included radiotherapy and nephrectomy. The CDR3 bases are TGTGCCAGCTCACCGGACGTTACTGCTCGGACCCAGTACTTC. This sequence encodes CASSPDVTARTQYF. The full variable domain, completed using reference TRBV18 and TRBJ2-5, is NAGVMQNPRHLVRRRGQEARLRCSPMKGHSHVYWYRQLPEEGLKFMVYLQKENIIDESGMPKERFSAEFPKEGPSILRIQQVVRGDSAAYFCASSPDVTARTQYFGPGTRLLVL.